What follows are 32 T cell receptor beta chains derived from one specimen sequenced in a study of response to subunit inactivated influenza vaccine. TCRdb fed the RT-PCR reads into MiXCR, producing one record per CDR3 protein. The sample yields about 480,000 distinct CDR3 sequences, approximately 12% seen once. This material consisted of PBMCs from blood, taken more than 35 days after vaccination. The receptor set was obtained from a man aged 50 or older who received an inactivated influenza vaccine.

The table lists this clonotype with a few counts. V is TRBV19 and J is TRBJ2-2; D is possibly TRBD1 or TRBD2 (7 bases each). Looked up from germline, CDR1 is LNHDA and CDR2 is SQIVND (reference sequence). V was clipped by 6 bases and J by 3 bases, with 20 bases between them. This CDR3 is 17 amino acids long. CDR3 bases: TGTGCCAGTAGGACGGGGAGGGGGCTTGGCGACACCGGGGAGCTGTTTTTT. Protein: CASRTGRGLGDTGELFF.

V and J are TRBV6-2 or TRBV6-3 and TRBJ2-7, with TRBD1 matching over 7 bases. CDR1 is MNHEY, CDR2 SVGEGT, per germline. The CDR3 is 13 amino acids. V lost 6 bases and J lost 7; bases outside the gene matches: 9. CDR3 nucleotides: TGTGCCAGCAGACCTACAGGGGTGCAGGAGCAGTACTTC. Amino acid sequence: CASRPTGVQEQYF.

This chain connects TRBV20-1 to TRBJ2-7; a weak D match, TRBD1 (6 bases). CDR1 DFQATT and CDR2 SNEGSKA come from the germline V gene (reference sequence). The length of the CDR3 is 15 residues. V was cut by 6 bases and J by 2 bases, with 20 bases left in between. CDR3 protein: CSARPHRVAPYEQYF. For the CDR3, the DNA is TGCAGTGCGCGCCCCCACAGGGTGGCCCCCTACGAGCAGTACTTC.

This clonotype was counted a few times. V is TRBV10-3 and J is TRBJ2-7, with TRBD2 matching 7 bases. Germline CDR1 and CDR2: ENHRY and SYGVKD. This CDR3 has 14 amino acids. J was trimmed by 1 base and V by 0 bases; bases with no gene match: 0. Written as DNA, the CDR3 is TGTGCCATCAGTGAGTCGGGGGGGTCCTACGAGCAGTACTTC. This sequence encodes CAISESGGSYEQYF.

V usage is TRBV3-1 and J usage is TRBJ2-1; 12 nucleotides line up with TRBD2. The CDR3 is 16 amino acids. Germline V CDR1 and CDR2: LGHDT, YNNKEL (reference sequence). J gave up 3 bases and V 5 bases, and 5 bases lay outside the gene matches. The DNA of the CDR3 is TGTGCCAGCAGCAGAACGACTAGCGGGGGCTACAATGAGCAGTTCTTC. It codes for CASSRTTSGGYNEQFF.

The chain combines TRBV20-1 with TRBJ1-5; D gene ambiguous. V lost 5 bases, J lost 1 base, and 12 bases lay in between. This CDR3 region has 14 residues. Germline V lookup: CDR1 DFQATT, CDR2 SNEGSKA (reference sequence). The chain's CDR3 is CSAHRQTSNQPQHF. In nucleotides, the CDR3 is TGCAGTGCTCATCGGCAGACAAGCAATCAGCCCCAGCATTTT.

This sequence joins TRBV7-9 and TRBJ2-4, with 7 bases matching TRBD1. There are 14 residues in the CDR3. CDR1 is SEHNR and CDR2 is FQNEAQ in the germline V gene (reference sequence). The J segment lost 4 bases and the V segment lost 5 bases, leaving 5 bases of the junction unmatched. CDR3: CASSQGQLKNIQYF. As DNA, the CDR3 is TGTGCCAGCAGCCAGGGACAGCTAAAAAACATTCAGTACTTC.

In its sample, this clonotype was seen many times. The rearrangement joins TRBV4-1 to TRBJ2-6; 7 bases are a match to TRBD1. The CDR3 is 19 amino acids. With V trimmed by 5 bases and J by 0 bases, 13 bases remained unmatched. The V gene's germline CDR1 is MGHRA and CDR2 YSYEKL. The CDR3 here is CASSYSTGTAISGANVLTF. CDR3 bases: TGCGCCAGCAGCTACAGCACCGGGACAGCTATCTCTGGGGCCAACGTCCTGACTTTC.

This clonotype was recorded a few times. The rearrangement joins TRBV4-3 to TRBJ2-1, with D possibly matching TRBD1 (6 bases). V was pared by 0 bases and J by 3 bases, with 9 bases between. CDR3 length: 15 residues. Per the germline V gene, CDR1 is LGHNA and CDR2 is YSLEER. The CDR3 loop is CASSQDGTNYNEQFF. The CDR3 DNA is TGCGCCAGCAGCCAAGACGGGACAAACTACAATGAGCAGTTCTTC.

The genes are TRBV12-3 or TRBV12-4 and TRBJ1-5, with TRBD1 identical over 8 bases. This CDR3 has 15 residues. V lost 4 bases to trimming and J lost 6 bases; unmatched junction nucleotides: 8. The CDR3 DNA is TGTGCCAGCAGTTCTGGACAGGGCGGGCTTCAGCCCCAGCATTTT. This encodes CASSSGQGGLQPQHF.

This clonotype was detected a few times. The V and J genes are TRBV11-2 and TRBJ2-1, with D maybe TRBD2 (5 bases). Trimming removed 3 bases at V and 12 bases at J, with 18 bases between. The CDR3 sequence is 14 residues long. The V gene's germline CDR1 is SGHAT and CDR2 FQNNGV. CDR3 DNA: TGTGCCAGCAGCTTGTATCAGGAATCTCGGGGGCAGTTCTTC. Translation gives CASSLYQESRGQFF.

In its sample, this clonotype was seen a few times. V is TRBV6-2 or TRBV6-3 and J is TRBJ2-1; 11 bases are a match to TRBD2. This CDR3 spans 15 amino acids. Losses at the gene ends were 5 bases for V and 7 bases for J; bases not matched to a gene: 7. The germline V gene has CDR1 MNHEY and CDR2 SVGEGT. CDR3 coding DNA: TGTGCCAGCAGTAAACTAGCGGGAGCGGGGAATGAGCAGTTCTTC. It yields the protein CASSKLAGAGNEQFF.

This clonotype was seen more than once but under ten times. The CDR3 sequence: CASRSLAGLQETQYF. The CDR3 region has the DNA TGTGCCAGCAGATCCCTCGCGGGGCTACAAGAGACCCAGTACTTC. V usage is TRBV11-2 and J usage is TRBJ2-5, with D possibly being TRBD2 (6 bases). Germline values: CDR1 SGHAT, CDR2 FQNNGV. This CDR3 has 15 amino acids. Between the trimmed V and J ends, which lost 6 bases and 2 bases, there was a span of 16 bases. Filled out from reference TRBV11-2 and TRBJ2-5, the complete variable domain reads EAGVAQSPRYKIIEKRQSVAFWCNPISGHATLYWYQQILGQGPKLLIQFQNNGVVDDSQLPKDRFSAERLKGVDSTLKIQPAKLEDSAVYLCASRSLAGLQETQYFGPGTRLLVL.

This clonotype has just a few counts. The J gene is TRBJ2-2, the V gene TRBV4-2, with D possibly being TRBD1 (6 bases). CDR1 is LGHNA and CDR2 is YNFKEQ in the germline V gene. Trimming took off 5 bases at V and 5 bases at J, with 15 bases between the two ends. The CDR3 covers 15 residues. CDR3 nucleotides: TGTGCCAGCAGCAAGGACAGCCTAGGAACCGGGGAGCTGTTTTTT. Translation: CASSKDSLGTGELFF.

This clonotype has a handful of counts. The V and J genes are TRBV4-2 and TRBJ2-1, with 10 bases identical to TRBD1. There are 16 residues in the CDR3. Trimming cost V 4 bases and J 9 bases; bases outside gene matches: 12. Looked up from germline, CDR1 is LGHNA and CDR2 is YNFKEQ. The CDR3, as DNA: TGTGCCAGCAGCCCCTTCGTCGGGACAGGGGCTGCTGAGCAGTTCTTC. It is translated as CASSPFVGTGAAEQFF.

This sequence joins TRBV29-1 and TRBJ2-1, with D uncertain. V was pared by 3 bases and J by 0 bases, with 9 bases between. Germline V gene sequence: CDR1 SQVTM, CDR2 ANQGSEA. This CDR3 contains 14 residues. The DNA for the CDR3 is TGCAGCGTTGATTGGGCTCTCTCCTACAATGAGCAGTTCTTC. Translated, it gives CSVDWALSYNEQFF.

This clonotype was seen many times. The chain carries TRBV7-9 and TRBJ2-2; D is unclear. V was clipped by 3 bases and J by 1 base, with 9 bases between them. The CDR3 sequence is 15 residues long. Germline loops: CDR1 SEHNR, CDR2 FQNEAQ (reference sequence). This CDR3 is CASSFLQWNTGELFF. The CDR3 coding sequence is TGTGCCAGCAGCTTTCTACAGTGGAACACCGGGGAGCTGTTTTTT.

This chain uses TRBV7-9 with TRBJ2-2; unclear D gene. V was pared by 11 bases and J by 3 bases, with 16 bases between. CDR3 length equals 14 residues. Germline V gene lookup returns CDR1 SEHNR and CDR2 FQNEAQ (reference sequence). The CDR3 sequence: CASFQGWDTGELFF. In nucleotides, the CDR3 is TGTGCCTCCTTCCAAGGGTGGGACACCGGGGAGCTGTTTTTT.

This clonotype was picked up a small number of times. The chain has TRBV20-1 and TRBJ2-5, with D uncertain. V dropped 2 bases and J dropped 3 bases, with 13 bases sitting between them. Germline CDR1 DFQATT, CDR2 SNEGSKA (reference sequence). This CDR3 has 14 amino acids. The CDR3 region is CSARPPREEETQYF. CDR3 bases: TGCAGTGCTAGACCCCCTAGAGAGGAAGAGACCCAGTACTTC.

This clonotype was seen once. The gene calls are TRBV7-8 and TRBJ2-1, with 9 nucleotides matching TRBD2. The V gene end was trimmed by 5 bases and the J gene end by 9 bases; junction bases not matched to a gene: 14. Germline CDR1 reads SGHVS; CDR2 reads FQNEAQ. The CDR3 loop spans 16 amino acids. This CDR3 reads CASSKDAGGRLVEQFF. DNA of the CDR3: TGTGCCAGCAGCAAAGACGCGGGGGGGCGGCTCGTTGAGCAGTTCTTC.

This clonotype turned up a few times. The rearrangement joins TRBV4-2 to TRBJ2-3; TRBD2 might be the D (7 bases). Trimming stripped 5 bases from V and 2 bases from J, with 17 bases between. CDR1 and CDR2 (germline): LGHNA, YNFKEQ. The CDR3 is 16 residues long. The CDR3: CASSGGGQGNTDTQYF. CDR3 coding DNA: TGTGCCAGCAGCGGGGGGGGCCAGGGGAACACAGATACGCAGTATTTT.

The chain has TRBV4-3 and TRBJ2-7; D might be TRBD2 (5 bases). CDR1 and CDR2 from the germline V gene are LGHNA and YSLEER. V shed 0 bases and J shed 5 bases, with 17 bases lying between them. The CDR3 extends over 16 amino acids. CDR3 region: CASSQERWPGSDEQYF. The CDR3 DNA reads TGCGCCAGCAGCCAAGAGAGGTGGCCCGGTAGCGACGAGCAGTACTTC.

This clonotype has more than one count but fewer than ten. The chain has TRBV5-5 and TRBJ1-1; D gene unclear. This CDR3 has 13 residues. The germline gives CDR1 SGHKS, CDR2 YYEKEE (reference sequence). The V gene lost 1 base and the J gene lost 1 base, with 5 bases spanning the gap. The CDR3 here is CASSLNSNTEAFF. CDR3 DNA: TGTGCCAGCAGCTTGAACTCGAACACTGAAGCTTTCTTT.

In its sample, this clonotype was seen many times. This chain joins TRBV9 and TRBJ2-3; D could derive from TRBD1 or TRBD2 (6 bases each). The CDR3 covers 13 residues. V shed 3 bases and J shed 11 bases, with 16 bases lying between them. Germline loops: CDR1 SGDLS, CDR2 YYNGEE. The CDR3 loop reads CASSESGKGGQYF. In nucleotides, the CDR3 is TGTGCCAGCAGCGAAAGCGGAAAGGGGGGGCAGTATTTT. The entire variable domain, with the rest obtained from reference TRBV9 and TRBJ2-3, is as follows: DSGVTQTPKHLITATGQRVTLRCSPRSGDLSVYWYQQSLDQGLQFLIQYYNGEERAKGNILERFSAQQFPDLHSELNLSSLELGDSALYFCASSESGKGGQYFGPGTRLTVL.

This clonotype appeared many times. The CDR3 spells CASSQDRDAEQYF. Written as DNA, the CDR3 is TGTGCCAGCAGCCAGGACAGGGACGCCGAGCAGTACTTC. The rearrangement joins TRBV4-2 to TRBJ2-7; 8 nucleotides match TRBD1. The V and J ends lost 3 bases and 6 bases, in that order; junction bases with no gene match: 4. Germline CDR1 reads LGHNA; CDR2 reads YNFKEQ. The CDR3 spans 13 residues.

The V gene is TRBV6-5, the J gene TRBJ2-7, with TRBD2 identical over 10 bases. CDR1 is MNHEY, CDR2 SVGAGI, per germline. The CDR3 is 15 amino acids. V dropped 0 bases and J dropped 8; count of bases not matched to a gene: 7. The CDR3 nucleotides are TGTGCCAGCAGTTACTCAGCTAGCGGGAGTGGTAAGCAGTACTTC. The encoded protein is CASSYSASGSGKQYF.

This clonotype came up a few times. The chain carries TRBV7-9 and TRBJ2-7; tentative D call: TRBD1 (6 bases). Germline V CDR1 and CDR2: SEHNR, FQNEAQ (reference sequence). This CDR3 has 14 residues. V was shortened by 10 bases and J by 3 bases, with 19 bases between the two germline ends. CDR3 bases: TGTGCCATCGGAAACAGGGACCGTTTCTACGAGCAGTACTTC. This codes for CAIGNRDRFYEQYF.

The chain joins TRBV28 to TRBJ2-1; 8 bases are shared with TRBD2. Germline V CDR1 and CDR2: MDHEN, SYDVKM. This CDR3 contains 16 residues. After removal of 6 bases from V and 0 bases from J, the junction contained 7 bases not matched to a gene. The chain's CDR3 is CASRLAGGGSYNEQFF. The CDR3 coding sequence is TGTGCCAGCAGATTGGCGGGGGGCGGCTCCTACAATGAGCAGTTCTTC.

This clonotype was seen at least ten times. This sequence joins TRBV5-1 and TRBJ2-5; 7 positions agree with TRBD2. The CDR3 has 13 amino acids. CDR1 and CDR2 (germline): SGHRS, YFSETQ. J lost 4 bases, V lost 4 bases, and 4 bases had no gene match. The CDR3 DNA follows: TGCGCCAGCAGCCGGACTAGGAGAGAGACCCAGTACTTC. Translation gives CASSRTRRETQYF.

The rearrangement links TRBV5-1 to TRBJ2-7; D might be TRBD1 (6 bases). From germline, CDR1 is SGHRS and CDR2 YFSETQ. Trimming removed 3 bases from V and 7 bases from J, with 14 bases in between. The CDR3 contains 13 residues. The CDR3 loop is CASSSGVRVEQYF. The CDR3 bases are TGCGCCAGCAGCTCAGGGGTACGGGTTGAGCAGTACTTC.

CDR3 region: CASSLGAGEASNQPQHF. The CDR3, as DNA: TGTGCCAGCAGCTTAGGAGCGGGGGAGGCGAGCAATCAGCCCCAGCATTTT. The V and J genes are TRBV7-8 and TRBJ1-5, with D perhaps TRBD1 (5 bases). The V gene lost 1 base and the J gene lost 1 base, with 14 bases spanning the gap. CDR3 size: 17 residues. Germline V gene lookup returns CDR1 SGHVS and CDR2 FQNEAQ.

The gene calls are TRBV11-2 and TRBJ1-2; D might be TRBD1 (6 bases). The V end lost 5 bases, the J end lost 4 bases, and 17 bases lay between the germline ends. CDR1 and CDR2 (germline): SGHAT, FQNNGV. CDR3 length equals 15 residues. The CDR3 sequence is CASSHGNRDLYGYTF. The DNA for the CDR3 is TGTGCCAGCAGCCACGGCAACAGGGACCTCTATGGCTACACCTTC.